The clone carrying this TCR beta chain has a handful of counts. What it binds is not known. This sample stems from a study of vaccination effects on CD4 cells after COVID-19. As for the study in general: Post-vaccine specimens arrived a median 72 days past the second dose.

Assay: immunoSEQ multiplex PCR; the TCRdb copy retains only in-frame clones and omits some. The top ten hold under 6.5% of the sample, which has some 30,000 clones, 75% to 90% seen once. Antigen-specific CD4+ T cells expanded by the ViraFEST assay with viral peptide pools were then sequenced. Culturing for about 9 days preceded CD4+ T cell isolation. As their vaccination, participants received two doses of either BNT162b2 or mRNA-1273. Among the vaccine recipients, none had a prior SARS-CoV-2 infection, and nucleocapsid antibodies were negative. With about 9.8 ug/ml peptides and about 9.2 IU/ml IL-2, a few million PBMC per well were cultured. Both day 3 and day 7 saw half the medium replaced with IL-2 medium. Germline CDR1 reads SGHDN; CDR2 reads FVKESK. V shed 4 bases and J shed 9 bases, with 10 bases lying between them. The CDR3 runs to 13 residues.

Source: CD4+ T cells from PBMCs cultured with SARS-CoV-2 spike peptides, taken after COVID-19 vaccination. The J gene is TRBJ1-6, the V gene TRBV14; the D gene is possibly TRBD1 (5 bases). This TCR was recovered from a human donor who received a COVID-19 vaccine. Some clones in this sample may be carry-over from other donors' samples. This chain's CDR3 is CASSLGGVSPLHF. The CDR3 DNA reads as TGTGCCAGCAGCCTGGGAGGGGTTTCACCCCTCCACTTT. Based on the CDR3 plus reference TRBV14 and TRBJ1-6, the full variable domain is EAGVTQFPSHSVIEKGQTVTLRCDPISGHDNLYWYRRVMGKEIKFLLHFVKESKQDESGMPNNRFLAERTGGTYSTLKVQPAELEDSGVYFCASSLGGVSPLHFGNGTRLTVT.